Included here is one T cell receptor beta chain sequence, with context. These data are taken from a study of OX40 agonist ivuxolimab in advanced cancers. Study-wide context: Patients were infused with ivuxolimab every 2 weeks at 0.01 to 10 mg/kg. Partial responses, seen in three patients, involved one hepatocellular carcinoma and two cutaneous melanomas.

Germline V gene sequence: CDR1 SGHAT, CDR2 FQNNGV. The CDR3 covers 13 residues. With 5 bases removed from V and 4 bases from J, the gap between germline ends came to 8 bases. Method: immunoSEQ multiplex PCR; TCRdb's copy keeps in-frame clones and lacks some. The top ten clones hold roughly 8% of a sample with approximately 40,000 clones, approximately 86% of them seen once. The starting material was CD4+ or CD8+ T cells sorted from blood, obtained in a trial of the OX40 agonist ivuxolimab. The chain employs TRBV11-2 and TRBJ1-4; D unclear. The receptor's source is an adult with an advanced solid tumor such as melanoma, head and neck, liver or kidney cancer. Here the CDR3 reads CASSRGSNEKLFF. CDR3 DNA sequence: TGTGCCAGCAGCCGAGGGAGTAATGAAAAACTGTTTTTT.